The T cell receptor (beta chain) described here comes from a study of blood T cells in healthy people across ages. Study-wide results and limits: Roughly linear age-related decline in beta diversity appeared, significant by age about 40.

A J-beta primer mix and a sample-barcoded 5' primer were used in a second PCR of about 6 to 12 cycles. TCRdb analysed the 5' RACE reads with MiXCR anew, one entry per CDR3 protein. The sample records a few hundred thousand distinct CDR3 sequences, about 26% being singletons. A note on this clonotype: Its antigen is not known.

The germline V gene encodes CDR1 SEHNR and CDR2 FQNEAQ (reference sequence). J gave up 0 bases and V 5 bases, and 5 bases lay outside the gene matches. The CDR3 is 15 residues long. The sequence derives from a woman aged 65 to 85 in good health. Input material: blood. V and J are TRBV7-9 and TRBJ2-7; TRBD1 aligns across 9 bases. CDR3 residues: CASSRPGQGSYEQYF. CDR3 nucleotides: TGTGCCAGCAGCCGACCGGGACAGGGCTCCTACGAGCAGTACTTC.